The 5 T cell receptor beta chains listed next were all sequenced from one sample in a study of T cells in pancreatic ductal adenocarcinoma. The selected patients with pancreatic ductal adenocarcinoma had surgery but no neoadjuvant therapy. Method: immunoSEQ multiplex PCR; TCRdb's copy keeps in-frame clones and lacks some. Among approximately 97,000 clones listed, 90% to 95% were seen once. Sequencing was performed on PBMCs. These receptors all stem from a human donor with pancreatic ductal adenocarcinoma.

DNA for the CDR3: TGTGCCAGCTCACCTCGACTAGCGGGAGGGTTAGGGTACAATGAGCAGTTCTTC. Translated, it gives CASSPRLAGGLGYNEQFF. The V gene is TRBV18, the J gene TRBJ2-1; 14 nucleotides line up with TRBD2. The V gene's germline CDR1 is KGHSH and CDR2 LQKENI. J lost 4 bases, V lost 3 bases, and 8 bases had no gene match. The CDR3 is made up of 18 amino acids.

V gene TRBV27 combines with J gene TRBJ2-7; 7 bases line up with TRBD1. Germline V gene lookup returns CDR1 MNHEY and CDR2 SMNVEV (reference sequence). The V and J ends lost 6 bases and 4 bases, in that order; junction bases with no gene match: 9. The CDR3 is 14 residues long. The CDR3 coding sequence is TGTGCCAGCAGAACAACAGGGGTGAGATACGAGCAGTACTTC. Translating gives CASRTTGVRYEQYF.

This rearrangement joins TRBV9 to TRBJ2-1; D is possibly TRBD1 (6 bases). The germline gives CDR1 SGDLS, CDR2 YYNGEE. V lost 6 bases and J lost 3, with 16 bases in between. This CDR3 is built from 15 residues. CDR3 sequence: CASTPLGTNYNEQFF. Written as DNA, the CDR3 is TGTGCCAGCACCCCCCTCGGGACAAACTACAATGAGCAGTTCTTC.

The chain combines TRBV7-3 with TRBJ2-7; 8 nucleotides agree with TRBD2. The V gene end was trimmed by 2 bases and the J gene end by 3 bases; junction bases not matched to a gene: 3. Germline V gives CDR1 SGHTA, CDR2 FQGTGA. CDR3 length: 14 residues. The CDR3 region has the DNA TGTGCCAGCAGCTTACAAGCGGGAGACTACGAGCAGTACTTC. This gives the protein CASSLQAGDYEQYF.

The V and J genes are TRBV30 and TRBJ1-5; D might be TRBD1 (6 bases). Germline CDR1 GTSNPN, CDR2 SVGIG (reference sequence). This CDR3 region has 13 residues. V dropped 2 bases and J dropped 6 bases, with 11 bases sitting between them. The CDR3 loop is CAWSLQGRQPQHF. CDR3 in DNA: TGTGCCTGGAGTCTACAGGGACGTCAGCCCCAGCATTTT.